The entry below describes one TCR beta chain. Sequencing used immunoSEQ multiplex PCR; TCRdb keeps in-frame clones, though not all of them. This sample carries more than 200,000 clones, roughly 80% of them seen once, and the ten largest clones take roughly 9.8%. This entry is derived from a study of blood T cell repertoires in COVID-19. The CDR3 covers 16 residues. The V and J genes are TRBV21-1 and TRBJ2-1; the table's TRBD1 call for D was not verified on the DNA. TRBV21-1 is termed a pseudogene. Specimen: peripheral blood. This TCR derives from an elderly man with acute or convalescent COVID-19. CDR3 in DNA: TGTGCCAGCAGCTCTCGGCGGGACAGGGGCTACAATGAGCAGTTCTTC. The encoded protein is CASSSRRDRGYNEQFF.